This T cell receptor (beta chain) was sequenced during a study of blood T cell repertoires in COVID-19. V was trimmed by 5 bases and J by 3 bases, leaving 10 bases between them. The length of the CDR3 is 14 residues. CDR1 and CDR2 from the germline V gene are KGHDR and SFDVKD. Measured with immunoSEQ multiplex PCR; TCRdb has only the in-frame clones, and not every one. The sample includes some 130,000 clones, around 86% of them seen just once. V gene TRBV24-1 combines with J gene TRBJ1-5; TRBD1 might be the D (6 bases). Sample: PBMCs or T cells enriched from blood (not recorded which). This receptor was obtained from a man aged 30-40 years who had recovered from COVID-19. In DNA form, the CDR3 reads TGTGCCACCAGTGGATCAGGGGCCAATCAGCCCCAGCATTTT. Its translation is CATSGSGANQPQHF.